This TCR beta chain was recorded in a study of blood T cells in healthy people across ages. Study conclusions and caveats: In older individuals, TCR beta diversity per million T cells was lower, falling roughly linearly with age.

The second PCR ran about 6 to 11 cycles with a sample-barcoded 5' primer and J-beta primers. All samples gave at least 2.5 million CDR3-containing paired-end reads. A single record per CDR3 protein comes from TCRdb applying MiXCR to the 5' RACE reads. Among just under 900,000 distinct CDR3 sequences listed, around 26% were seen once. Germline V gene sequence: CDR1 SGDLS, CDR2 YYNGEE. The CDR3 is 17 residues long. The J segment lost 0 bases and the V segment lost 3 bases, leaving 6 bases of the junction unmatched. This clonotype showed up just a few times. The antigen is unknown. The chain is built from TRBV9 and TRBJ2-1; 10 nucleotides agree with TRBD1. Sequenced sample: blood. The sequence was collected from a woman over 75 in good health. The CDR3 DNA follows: TGTGCCAGCAGCGAGAACCGGGACAGGGGCTCCTACAATGAGCAGTTCTTC. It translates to CASSENRDRGSYNEQFF.